This T cell receptor (beta chain) was observed in a study of early T cells in non-severe SARS-CoV-2 infection. As for the study in general: Whole-blood bulk RNA, unsorted, was sequenced, and chains were unpaired.

The library protocol tagged individual cDNA molecules with unique molecular identifiers. TCRdb reprocessed the 5' RACE reads via MiXCR and lists one record per CDR3 protein. The repertoire holds around 67,000 distinct CDR3 sequences, roughly 11% seen once, with 3% to 4% in the top ten. Study results and limitations: The VDJdb matching leaned toward anti-spike CD8 responses and overlooked private and CD4 specificities.

The V end was cut by 6 bases, the J end by 3 bases, with 9 bases between. This CDR3 region has 13 residues. As concerns this clonotype: Its antigen is undetermined.

This sequence was found in an adult who was a healthcare worker with PCR-confirmed SARS-CoV-2 infection or an uninfected control (not recorded which). The chain carries TRBV12-3 or TRBV12-4 and TRBJ1-5; D gene uncertain. Sequencing input: whole blood. As DNA, the CDR3 is TGTGCCAGCAGCTTACTGGCCAATCAGCCCCAGCATTTT. It translates to CASSLLANQPQHF.